The present T cell receptor (beta chain) was sequenced within a study of PD-L1 blockade in urothelial cancer. Looking at the study overall: Every 3 weeks, patients received intravenous atezolizumab 1,200 mg, beginning 2014. Men with urothelial cancer arising in the bladder made up most of the 29 patients. Specimens of blood held a median count of roughly 130,000 T cells.

This clone was found once. CDR1 is MDHEN, CDR2 SYDVKM, per germline. V gave up 6 bases and J gave up 1 base; unmatched junction bases: 9. The CDR3 has 16 amino acids. Time point meaning: peripheral blood 6 weeks after treatment start. TCRdb keeps only in-frame clones here, not all; method: immunoSEQ multiplex PCR. Of roughly 100,000 clones in the sample, around four fifths were seen once. This chain links TRBV28 with TRBJ2-7; TRBD2 matches at 10 bases. This clonotype originated in a man aged 70 or older with urothelial cancer. The sequenced sample was PBMCs, obtained around atezolizumab (anti-PD-L1) treatment. The CDR3: CASSPTAGGPSYEQYF. The CDR3 nucleotides are TGTGCCAGCAGCCCCACAGCGGGAGGGCCTTCCTACGAGCAGTACTTC.